This TCR beta chain was captured by sequencing in a study of human T cells and chemical hapten exposure. Looking at the study overall: Diagnoses of alopecia areata, totalis or universalis occurred in mostly female patients.

Germline CDR1 is MNHEY and CDR2 is SVGAGI. The CDR3 is 12 residues long. Trimming removed 8 bases at V and 0 bases at J, with 8 bases between. Library construction involved attaching unique molecular identifiers to individual cDNA molecules, which allowed quantitative, reproducible TCR counting. TCRdb processed the RACE reads anew with MiXCR; each CDR3 protein has one entry. The sample has around 120,000 distinct CDR3 sequences; 9% to 13% are singletons. This clonotype has ten or more counts. Its specificity is not known. Study findings and constraints: Expanded TCRs made up significantly more big CDR3 similarity clusters than controls did. TCRs at a frequency above 1 in 1000 stayed unchanged with DPC sensitization.

The time point denotes: patch test 1, 2 weeks after DPC sensitization. Described treatment: therapeutic diphenylcyclopropenone sensitization with weekly scalp DPC. This specimen was whole blood, taken in connection with sensitization to the hapten diphenylcyclopropenone (DPC). The chain carries TRBV6-5 and TRBJ2-7, with D possibly TRBD1 on 6 matching bases. The sequence was collected from a woman between 45 and 65 years old with alopecia areata. Some clones in this sample may be carry-over from other donors' samples. The CDR3 nucleotides read TGTGCCAGCTTGGGGGCCTCCTACGAGCAGTACTTC. As protein: CASLGASYEQYF.